The 23 T cell receptor beta chains below all came from one sample that was sequenced in a study of vaccination and CD4 T cells after COVID-19. Their antigens are not known. Treatment: roughly nine-day PBMC culture with coronavirus spike peptide pools or control peptides (ViraFEST assay). The assay that was used to sequence DNA from cultured CD4+ T cells was the Oncomine TCR Beta short-read assay. TCRdb recomputed calls from the PCR reads with MiXCR, one row per CDR3 protein. The profile shows about 18,000 distinct CDR3 sequences, less than 65% of them singletons. Sequenced sample: CD4+ T cells from blood, cultured in vitro. These receptors originate from a human donor who had recovered from COVID-19.

The chain recombines TRBV24-1 with TRBJ2-1, with TRBD2 identical over 10 bases. V lost 6 bases to trimming and J lost 7 bases; unmatched junction nucleotides: 11. The CDR3 spans 16 residues. Germline lookup yields CDR1 KGHDR and CDR2 SFDVKD. CDR3 protein: CATSTSGRAFSNEQFF. In DNA, the CDR3 is TGTGCCACCAGTACGAGCGGGAGGGCTTTCTCTAATGAGCAGTTCTTC.

V gene TRBV7-2 combines with J gene TRBJ2-5, with 7 bases lining up with TRBD1. J lost 2 bases, V lost 6 bases, and 9 bases had no gene match. CDR3 length: 15 amino acids. Germline-derived CDR1 and CDR2 are SGHTA and FQGNSA. The CDR3 DNA sequence: TGTGCCAGCAGTAACACCGGGACAGAGCAAGAGACCCAGTACTTC. This translates into CASSNTGTEQETQYF.

V and J are TRBV27 and TRBJ2-3, with D possibly being TRBD1 (5 bases). The length of the CDR3 is 13 residues. CDR1 and CDR2 from the germline V gene are MNHEY and SMNVEV (reference sequence). V lost 7 bases to trimming and J lost 2 bases, with 10 bases between them. CDR3 coding DNA: TGTGCCAGCATCGACAGAATCACAGATACGCAGTATTTT. As protein: CASIDRITDTQYF.

As regards this clonotype: The junction differs from germline at one of its ends, possibly a read error. CDR3 protein: CASSLGQGGLAPDF. In nucleotides, the CDR3 is TGTGCCAGCAGTTTGGGACAGGGTGGACTAGCCCCTGACTTC. The rearrangement joins TRBV6-5 to TRBJ2-7, with TRBD1 as a possible D gene (9 bases). This CDR3 comprises 14 residues. The germline gives CDR1 MNHEY, CDR2 SVGAGI.

This clonotype was detected only a few times. The gene calls are TRBV20-1 and TRBJ2-3, with D perhaps matching TRBD1 or TRBD2 (7 bases each). The germline V and J ends were trimmed by 4 bases and 1 base, with 15 bases remaining between them. The CDR3 runs to 15 residues. Germline V lookup: CDR1 DFQATT, CDR2 SNEGSKA (reference sequence). The CDR3 DNA reads TGCAGTGCTAAATACAGGGGAGGGGGCACAGATACGCAGTATTTT. Encoded protein: CSAKYRGGGTDTQYF.

This clonotype was seen a handful of times. The rearrangement links TRBV10-1 to TRBJ2-2; D not certain. The V gene lost 2 bases and the J gene lost 7 bases, with 11 bases spanning the gap. The CDR3 totals 14 residues. CDR1 WNHNN and CDR2 SYGVQD come from the germline V gene (reference sequence). This CDR3 reads CASSEDDGGGELFF. The CDR3 DNA follows: TGCGCCAGCAGTGAGGATGATGGTGGCGGGGAGCTGTTTTTT.

The V gene is TRBV5-4, the J gene TRBJ1-2; 9 nucleotides agree with TRBD1. Germline V gene lookup returns CDR1 SGHNT and CDR2 YYREEE (reference sequence). The CDR3 covers 16 residues. Trimming cost V 6 bases and J 4 bases; bases outside gene matches: 13. DNA for the CDR3: TGTGCCAGCACCCCCGGTGGGGGACAGGGCACCTATGGCTACACCTTC. Encoded protein: CASTPGGGQGTYGYTF.

This chain links TRBV7-2 with TRBJ2-1, with D tentatively TRBD2 (5 bases). Germline-derived CDR1 and CDR2 are SGHTA and FQGNSA. The CDR3 runs to 15 residues. V lost 5 bases and J 0 bases, leaving 11 bases between the germline ends. The CDR3 loop reads CASSGGSSSYNEQFF. The CDR3, as DNA: TGTGCCAGCAGCGGCGGGTCGAGCTCCTACAATGAGCAGTTCTTC.

This clonotype was found a few times. The V and J genes are TRBV12-3 or TRBV12-4 and TRBJ1-1, with 9 bases aligning to TRBD1. With V trimmed by 5 bases and J by 7 bases, 5 bases remained unmatched. This CDR3 is built from 13 residues. CDR3: CASSPPGQGEAFF. CDR3 bases: TGTGCCAGCAGTCCCCCGGGACAGGGTGAAGCTTTCTTT.

The chain employs TRBV6-5 and TRBJ2-5, with D perhaps TRBD2 (7 bases). CDR1 and CDR2 from the germline V gene are MNHEY and SVGAGI. This CDR3 contains 16 residues. Trimming removed 2 bases at V and 2 bases at J, with 15 bases between. In nucleotides, the CDR3 is TGTGCCAGCAGTTACGCGGGGGCTGGACTTCAAGAGACCCAGTACTTC. The encoded protein is CASSYAGAGLQETQYF.

The chain carries TRBV11-3 and TRBJ2-2; tentatively, D is TRBD1 or TRBD2 (5 bases each). The V and J ends lost 7 bases and 6 bases respectively, with 9 bases between them. From germline, CDR1 is SGHNT and CDR2 YENEEA. CDR3 length equals 12 residues. CDR3 DNA sequence: TGTGCCAGCATGGGGGTCGCCGGGGAGCTGTTTTTT. It specifies CASMGVAGELFF.

The rearrangement joins TRBV20-1 to TRBJ2-5; TRBD2 aligns across 11 bases. After removal of 2 bases from V and 1 base from J, the junction contained 3 bases not matched to a gene. Germline assignment: CDR1 DFQATT and CDR2 SNEGSKA (reference sequence). The length of the CDR3 is 15 residues. The CDR3 sequence is CSARTSGGSQETQYF. The DNA for the CDR3 is TGCAGTGCTAGAACTAGCGGGGGTTCCCAAGAGACCCAGTACTTC.

The V call is TRBV10-3, the J call TRBJ2-5, with 7 bases that match TRBD2. The germline V gene encodes CDR1 ENHRY and CDR2 SYGVKD. The CDR3 loop spans 16 amino acids. V dropped 3 bases and J dropped 5; count of bases not matched to a gene: 12. CDR3 coding DNA: TGTGCCATCAGTGACCCGGGACTCCTAGCGGATGAGACCCAGTACTTC. Amino acid sequence: CAISDPGLLADETQYF.

CDR3 protein: CASRGTPMAVPLHF. The CDR3 DNA sequence: TGTGCCAGCAGGGGGACGCCGATGGCTGTGCCCCTCCACTTT. J is TRBJ1-6 and V is TRBV2; D may be TRBD1 (5 bases). The CDR3 length is 14 residues. Per germline, CDR1 SNHLY and CDR2 FYNNEI. The ends were cut back, 6 bases at V and 13 bases at J, with 19 bases in the middle.

In this sample, this clonotype turned up a few times. V usage is TRBV20-1 and J usage is TRBJ1-1, with D possibly being TRBD1 (5 bases). The germline V and J ends were trimmed by 8 bases and 1 base, with 11 bases remaining between them. Germline CDR1 and CDR2: DFQATT and SNEGSKA (reference sequence). The CDR3 sequence is 12 residues long. CDR3 sequence (DNA): TGCAGTCAGATTACAGGGAACACTGAAGCTTTCTTT. Translating it yields CSQITGNTEAFF.

The chain has TRBV6-5 and TRBJ2-7; 8 bases are shared with TRBD2. This CDR3 is 15 amino acids long. V lost 0 bases, J lost 5 bases, and 6 bases stayed unmatched. The germline CDR1 and CDR2 sequences are MNHEY and SVGAGI. The CDR3 reads CASSYSGTSINEQYF. The DNA of the CDR3 is TGTGCCAGCAGTTACTCGGGGACTAGTATCAACGAGCAGTACTTC.

J is TRBJ2-2 and V is TRBV29-1; 9 bases match TRBD1. Germline V gene sequence: CDR1 SQVTM, CDR2 ANQGSEA. The CDR3 is 18 amino acids. V was clipped by 3 bases and J by 1 base; unmatched bases: 12. The CDR3 loop reads CSVDFRTGARRNTGELFF. The CDR3 DNA sequence: TGCAGCGTTGATTTCCGGACAGGGGCAAGGCGGAACACCGGGGAGCTGTTTTTT.

The chain combines TRBV2 with TRBJ1-6, with D hard to call. This CDR3 spans 15 amino acids. The germline V and J ends were trimmed by 3 bases and 0 bases, with 6 bases remaining between them. Germline assignment: CDR1 SNHLY and CDR2 FYNNEI. CDR3 bases: TGTGCCAGCAGTGATCGGAGCTCCTATAATTCACCCCTCCACTTT. Protein: CASSDRSSYNSPLHF.

The CDR3 region has the DNA TGTGCCAGCAGCTTAGGGACAGGGGATGCAGAGACCCAGTACTTC. This sequence encodes CASSLGTGDAETQYF. V usage is TRBV11-3 and J usage is TRBJ2-5; the match to TRBD1 covers 9 bases. This CDR3 comprises 15 residues. Losses at the gene ends were 1 base for V and 4 bases for J; bases not matched to a gene: 4. Germline CDR1 SGHNT, CDR2 YENEEA. Complete variable domain (other parts from reference TRBV11-3 and TRBJ2-5): EAGVVQSPRYKIIEKKQPVAFWCNPISGHNTLYWYLQNLGQGPELLIRYENEEAVDDSQLPKDRFSAERLKGVDSTLKIQPAELGDSAVYLCASSLGTGDAETQYFGPGTRLLVL.

This clonotype was picked up a small number of times. The gene calls are TRBV20-1 and TRBJ1-1; TRBD1 aligns across 11 bases. Germline V gives CDR1 DFQATT, CDR2 SNEGSKA (reference sequence). This CDR3 contains 14 residues. V dropped 5 bases and J dropped 1; count of bases not matched to a gene: 3. The CDR3 spells CSAGQGAGNTEAFF. CDR3 sequence (DNA): TGCAGTGCTGGACAGGGGGCCGGGAACACTGAAGCTTTCTTT.

The chain recombines TRBV10-3 with TRBJ1-1; TRBD1 might be the D (5 bases). The CDR3 has 14 residues. CDR1 and CDR2 from the germline V gene are ENHRY and SYGVKD. V was clipped by 6 bases and J by 1 base, with 12 bases between them. The CDR3 region has the DNA TGTGCCATCAGAGCCGGGACGCAGAACACTGAAGCTTTCTTT. Its translation: CAIRAGTQNTEAFF.

The V and J genes are TRBV5-4 and TRBJ1-6; no reliable D call. Deletions cut 3 bases from V and 7 bases from J, with 5 bases between. Germline CDR1 SGHNT, CDR2 YYREEE (reference sequence). CDR3 size: 12 residues. Here the CDR3 DNA reads TGTGCCAGCAGCTCTACCAATTCACCCCTCCACTTT. This gives the protein CASSSTNSPLHF.

The J gene is TRBJ2-3, the V gene TRBV6-1, with TRBD1 as a possible D gene (6 bases). Deletions cut 5 bases from V and 1 base from J, with 16 bases between. Germline V gene sequence: CDR1 MNHNS, CDR2 SASEGT. There are 16 residues in the CDR3. Here the CDR3 DNA reads TGTGCCAGCAGTCCGGTACAGGGATACGGCACAGATACGCAGTATTTT. It is translated as CASSPVQGYGTDTQYF.